This T cell receptor (beta chain) was captured by sequencing in a study of human T cells and chemical hapten exposure. Study overall: Small differences in pooled library volume mainly drove the variation in TCR yields per sample.

This clonotype was counted many times. Per germline, CDR1 SGHTA and CDR2 FQGTGA. V was clipped by 1 base and J by 5 bases, with 8 bases between them. The CDR3 runs to 13 residues. From the RACE reads, TCRdb called clonotypes with MiXCR, one entry per CDR3 protein. The table lists approximately 82,000 distinct CDR3 sequences, approximately 12% of them singletons. Specified time point: patch test 1, 2 weeks after DPC sensitization. As to treatment: therapeutic diphenylcyclopropenone sensitization with weekly scalp DPC. Sequences were derived from whole blood, sampled in connection with sensitization to the hapten diphenylcyclopropenone (DPC). The chain employs TRBV7-3 and TRBJ1-1; D gene ambiguous. The TCR originated in a woman aged 55-70 years with alopecia areata. Some clones in this sample may be carry-over from other donors' samples. The CDR3 bases are TGTGCCAGCAGCTTAATGGGGTTAACTGAAGCTTTCTTT. This codes for CASSLMGLTEAFF.